Described below is a single T cell receptor (beta chain) sequence and its context. A few counts support this clonotype. Its antigen is currently not known. One base away there is no much larger clone; base qualities are not given. The entry originates in a study of HIV-infected children after antiretroviral therapy interruption (dated by TCRdb to about 2019). For the wider study: Eight children, all with CD4+ count above 500 and viral load below 50 copies/ml, were included, of whom four were on planned treatment interruption and four were on continuous treatment. The interruption group had a median age of approximately 10 years, and the continuous treatment group had a median age of around 8 years. Samples from the interruption arm were taken at week 0, at week 12, at the end of interruption (week 24 or 48), and about 3 years after the study ended. TCR repertoires were compared between children on planned treatment interruption and children on continuous antiretroviral treatment, alongside thymic output measurements. Recorded exposure to EBV and CMV was present in most of the participating children. Continuous-treatment samples were analyzed from corresponding weeks 0, 48 and 150. Study-wide conclusions, independent of this receptor: The small number of patients is a limitation of the study, so the data should be interpreted with caution. In naive CD4+ repertoires of PTI patients, CDR3 sharing between time points fell after interruption began; many sequences were shared between end of interruption and 3 years later. An increase in the naive CD4+ Gini coefficient was observed by the end of treatment interruption, suggesting clonal expansion, and a return to baseline was observed by 3 years. Minor non-naive CD45RA+ populations such as EMRA or stem memory cells might have been included among the sorted CD45RA+ naive cells.

The label giving this sample's treatment or condition can be read as: PENTA 11 planned treatment interruption arm or continuous ART arm. The participants were children from the United Kingdom between 2 and 15 years old who had been on ART with at least three drugs for 24 weeks or longer. Cryopreserved PBMCs containing at least 5 million viable cells were needed, and a few candidate patients were excluded because their viable PBMC yield was low. Using a FACSAria III cell sorter, naive CD4+ CD45RA+ CD45RO- T cells were FACS-sorted out of thawed PBMCs. After sorting, cells were fixed, and RNA was extracted with the RNeasy FFPE kit and then with the RNeasy Micro kit. The CDR3 numbers 14 residues from cysteine through phenylalanine. Only CDR3 DNA remains: 42 bases, in frame from the first base. V and J are trimmed by 9 bases and 7 bases, and the gene matches miss 8 bases of the junction. The germline V gene encodes CDR1 MRHNA and CDR2 SNTAGT.

Library generation was performed with 3' RACE. To correct PCR amplification bias, TCR libraries were generated from RNA with a 3' RACE protocol that used unique molecular identifiers. As many as 12 amplicon libraries were pooled and then sequenced on an Illumina MiSeq using v2 2x250 paired-end chemistry. As for the authors' bioinformatics: Reads were processed with Decombinator to assign V and J genes and CDR3, with barcode-based error and PCR bias correction. Before the Gini coefficient was calculated with the R ineq package, repertoires were subsampled to the same depth. Three approaches were used to assess CDR3 similarity: GLIPH, Hamming distance and a shared triplet metric. In-frame beta chains were kept once TCRdb had trimmed the public reads at Q25 with fastp and called clones with MiXCR. Rows with one shared CDR3 protein collapse into an entry with the most common genes and DNA. These V and J calls rely on TCRdb rather than the paper's analysis. The sample contains about 89,000 distinct CDR3 sequences, around 6.9% of them found a single time. About 1.1% of the sample is held by the ten biggest clonotypes.

Here the sequenced sample was CD45RA+ CD4+ T cells from PBMCs, pooled from several time points, taken from a donor given antiretroviral therapy, either interrupted or continuous. The cell subset or site label here, explained by the study, means: naive CD4+ CD45RA+ CD45RO- T cells. The source of this sequence is a pool of human donors with HIV. The rearranged segments are TRBV6-4 and TRBJ2-1; 11 junctional bases match TRBD2. The CDR3 loop reads CARLGTSGINEQFF. The nucleotide sequence reads TGTGCCAGACTGGGGACTAGCGGAATAAATGAGCAGTTCTTC.